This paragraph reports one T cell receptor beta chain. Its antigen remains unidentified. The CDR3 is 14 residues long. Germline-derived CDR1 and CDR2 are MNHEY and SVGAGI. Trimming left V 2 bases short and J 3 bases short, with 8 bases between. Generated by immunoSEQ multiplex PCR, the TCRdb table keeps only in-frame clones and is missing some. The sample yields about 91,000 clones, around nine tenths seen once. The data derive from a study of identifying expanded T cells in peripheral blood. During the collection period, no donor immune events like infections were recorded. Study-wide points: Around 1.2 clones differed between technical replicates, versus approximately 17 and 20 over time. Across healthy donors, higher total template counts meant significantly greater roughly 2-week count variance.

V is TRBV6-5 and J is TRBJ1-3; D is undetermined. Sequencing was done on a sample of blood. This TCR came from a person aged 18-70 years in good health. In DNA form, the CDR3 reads TGTGCCAGCAGTTACGGTCCGTTTGGAAACACCATATATTTT. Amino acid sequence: CASSYGPFGNTIYF.